The 4 T cell receptor beta chains presented below share a single source sample, sequenced in a study of T cells after yellow fever vaccination (dated by TCRdb to between 2018 and 2021). Libraries were constructed by 5' RACE. Sequencing relied on an Illumina NovaSeq 6000. TCRdb handled the public reads itself, with Q25 trimming in fastp and clone calling in MiXCR, and kept productive beta chains. Rows merge per CDR3 protein into single entries with the most common DNA and genes. The table for this sample lists hundreds of thousands of distinct CDR3 sequences; more than 3% of them were counted only once. The ten largest clones take up around 24% of the sample. Read against the paper, the sample's treatment or condition label means: live attenuated yellow fever vaccine strain. Specimen: PBMCs, collected on the day of the yellow fever booster vaccination. Receptors originate from a man between 18 and 29 years old who received the YFV17D yellow fever vaccine.

This clonotype occurred a few times. The gene calls are TRBV7-2 and TRBJ2-5; 11 nucleotides match TRBD2. This CDR3 is built from 16 residues. Trimming removed 0 bases from V and 5 bases from J; junction bases left unmatched: 5. Germline CDR1 reads SGHTA; CDR2 reads FQGNSA. CDR3 region: CASSLAGLAAGETQYF. The CDR3 DNA sequence: TGTGCCAGCAGCTTAGCGGGACTAGCGGCGGGGGAGACCCAGTACTTC.

In nucleotides, the CDR3 is TGTGCCAGCAGCTTGGCCGGGCCTTCCGGGGAGCTGTTTTTT. It specifies CASSLAGPSGELFF. The chain uses TRBV5-4 and TRBJ2-2, with D unclear. V was shortened by 0 bases and J by 6 bases, with 9 bases between the two germline ends. The CDR3 contains 14 residues. Germline CDR1 is SGHNT and CDR2 is YYREEE (reference sequence).

This clonotype appeared a few times. The V gene is TRBV5-1, the J gene TRBJ2-2, with D perhaps matching TRBD1 (5 bases). The CDR3 totals 14 residues. Germline V gene sequence: CDR1 SGHRS, CDR2 YFSETQ. V was cut by 4 bases and J by 6 bases, with 13 bases left in between. The CDR3 region has the DNA TGCGCCAGCAGCACCTTAACAGGCTCCGGGGAGCTGTTTTTT. This encodes CASSTLTGSGELFF. The full variable domain, with the rest looked up from reference TRBV5-1 and TRBJ2-2, is KAGVTQTPRYLIKTRGQQVTLSCSPISGHRSVSWYQQTPGQGLQFLFEYFSETQRNKGNFPGRFSGRQFSNSRSEMNVSTLELGDSALYLCASSTLTGSGELFFGEGSRLTVL.

This chain joins TRBV5-1 and TRBJ1-1; a possible D gene is TRBD1 (5 bases). The CDR3 consists of 18 residues. V dropped 4 bases and J dropped 3 bases, with 25 bases sitting between them. Germline CDR1 reads SGHRS; CDR2 reads YFSETQ. The CDR3 loop reads CASSPTDLQAGRYTEAFF. CDR3 nucleotides: TGCGCCAGCAGCCCTACCGATCTACAGGCTGGAAGGTACACTGAAGCTTTCTTT.